These 10 T cell receptor beta chains were all obtained from the same sample, sequenced in a study of blood T cell repertoires in COVID-19. Produced via immunoSEQ multiplex PCR; TCRdb's table is partial and in-frame only. The sample includes roughly 340,000 clones, about 87% of them seen just once. Sequences were obtained from PBMCs or T cells enriched from blood (not recorded which). The receptor source for this set is a man aged 35-49 years in a cohort exposed to, infected with or recovered from COVID-19 (not recorded which).

This chain links TRBV28 with TRBJ1-6, with a weak D call TRBD1 (5 bases). This CDR3 has 14 amino acids. Trimming shortened V by 3 bases and J by 4 bases, and 7 bases separated the two germline ends. Germline lookup yields CDR1 MDHEN and CDR2 SYDVKM. The CDR3 here is CASSFGTYNSPLHF. CDR3 coding DNA: TGTGCCAGCAGTTTCGGGACTTATAATTCACCCCTCCACTTT.

This clone was seen just once. This rearrangement joins TRBV30 to TRBJ2-3; 9 nucleotides match TRBD2. Germline CDR1 and CDR2: GTSNPN and SVGIG (reference sequence). The V segment lost 2 bases and the J segment 1 base; nucleotides outside the gene matches: 1. The CDR3 is 14 residues long. The CDR3 DNA sequence: TGTGCCTGGAGTTGGACTAGCGGCACAGATACGCAGTATTTT. The encoded protein is CAWSWTSGTDTQYF.

The rearrangement uses TRBV7-2 and TRBJ1-5; 10 bases align to TRBD1. The CDR3 totals 16 residues. Germline-derived CDR1 and CDR2 are SGHTA and FQGNSA. The J segment lost 2 bases and the V segment lost 5 bases, leaving 6 bases of the junction unmatched. The CDR3 is CASSLTGGDGNQPQHF. Here the CDR3 DNA reads TGTGCCAGCAGCCTGACAGGGGGCGATGGCAATCAGCCCCAGCATTTT.

The J gene is TRBJ2-1, the V gene TRBV3-1 (or the pseudogene TRBV3-2); D perhaps matches TRBD2 (6 bases). V was clipped by 1 base and J by 2 bases, with 9 bases between them. There are 15 residues in the CDR3. Germline values: CDR1 LGHDT, CDR2 YNNKEL (reference sequence). CDR3 coding DNA: TGTGCCAGCAGCCAAGTTGGGACTCCCTACAATGAGCAGTTCTTC. This translates into CASSQVGTPYNEQFF.

The chain couples TRBV7-9 to TRBJ2-7, with D perhaps TRBD1 (5 bases). V lost 4 bases, J lost 6 bases, and 22 bases lay in between. The CDR3 contains 16 residues. Germline-derived CDR1 and CDR2 are SEHNR and FQNEAQ (reference sequence). CDR3 region: CASSSASGSKRGEQYF. CDR3 DNA: TGTGCCAGCAGCTCCGCTTCGGGTTCCAAAAGGGGCGAGCAGTACTTC.

This clone showed up just once. The chain employs TRBV5-6 and TRBJ2-7, with D possibly TRBD1 on 6 matching bases. Germline assignment: CDR1 SGHDT and CDR2 YYEEEE. Trimming took off 5 bases at V and 6 bases at J, with 15 bases between the two ends. The CDR3 is 13 residues long. The CDR3 DNA reads as TGTGCCAGCAGACGTAGACAGGATTCCGAGCAGTACTTC. This sequence encodes CASRRRQDSEQYF. Full variable domain (remainder filled in from reference TRBV5-6 and TRBJ2-7): DAGVTQSPTHLIKTRGQQVTLRCSPKSGHDTVSWYQQALGQGPQFIFQYYEEEERQRGNFPDRFSGHQFPNYSSELNVNALLLGDSALYLCASRRRQDSEQYFGPGTRLTVT.

This chain links TRBV28 with TRBJ2-5, with 8 positions matching TRBD1. In germline, CDR1 is MDHEN, CDR2 SYDVKM. The CDR3 covers 14 residues. Trimming took 7 bases from V and 7 from J; bases not matched to a gene: 11. CDR3 sequence reads: CASNPRTGMRTQYF. The CDR3 DNA sequence: TGTGCCAGCAACCCCCGGACAGGGATGAGGACCCAGTACTTC.

This chain joins TRBV7-2 and TRBJ2-5; possible D gene TRBD2, 5 bases. The CDR3 is 16 amino acids. V was trimmed by 5 bases and J by 2 bases, leaving 18 bases between them. Germline CDR1 is SGHTA and CDR2 is FQGNSA. CDR3 in DNA: TGTGCCAGCAGCCCCGGAGGTGCCGGGCAGCAAGAGACCCAGTACTTC. Protein sequence: CASSPGGAGQQETQYF.

A word on this clone: Other DNA sequences of this sample code for an identical CDR3. V is TRBV14 and J is TRBJ1-2; 9 nucleotides match TRBD1. The ends lost 4 bases at V and 6 bases at J; junction bases unmatched: 3. Germline V gives CDR1 SGHDN, CDR2 FVKESK. The CDR3 is 13 amino acids. The CDR3 sequence is CASSPRQGDGYTF. DNA for the CDR3: TGTGCCAGCAGCCCACGACAGGGGGATGGCTACACCTTC.

This chain links TRBV5-1 with TRBJ2-2, with 10 nucleotides matching TRBD2. Looked up from germline, CDR1 is SGHRS and CDR2 is YFSETQ. The J segment lost 6 bases and the V segment lost 0 bases, leaving 5 bases of the junction unmatched. The CDR3 contains 16 residues. The CDR3 is CASSLGASGSSGELFF. DNA of the CDR3: TGCGCCAGCAGCTTGGGTGCTAGCGGGAGCTCCGGGGAGCTGTTTTTT. Complete variable domain (other parts from reference TRBV5-1 and TRBJ2-2): KAGVTQTPRYLIKTRGQQVTLSCSPISGHRSVSWYQQTPGQGLQFLFEYFSETQRNKGNFPGRFSGRQFSNSRSEMNVSTLELGDSALYLCASSLGASGSSGELFFGEGSRLTVL.